The 18 T cell receptor beta chains presented below share a single source sample, sequenced in a study of healthy donors' naive CD4 and CD8 T cells (dated by TCRdb to the mid-2010s). TCRdb names 454 GS FLX Titanium as the instrument used. A previously published linear amplification protocol was used to build TCR libraries from about 540 ng of total RNA. TCRdb applied fastp at Q25 and MiXCR to the public reads, then kept only in-frame beta chains. Identical CDR3 proteins give one entry, which carries the most common genes and DNA. The table for this sample lists approximately 180,000 distinct CDR3 sequences; about 76% of them were counted only once. The ten largest clones capture less than 2.5% of the sample. Sequencing input: naive CD4+ and CD8+ T cells sorted from blood, pooled from several donors. The intended sense of this specimen's cell subset or site label: FACS-sorted naive CD4+ (CD45RO-CD45RA+) and naive CD8+ (CD45RA+CD27bright) T cells. These receptor sequences come from a pool of human donors in good health; the sample pools cells from several healthy donors.

The chain has TRBV18 and TRBJ1-3; maybe TRBD1 (5 bases). CDR3 size: 13 residues. Trimming removed 5 bases from V and 1 base from J, with 6 bases in between. Germline CDR1 and CDR2: KGHSH and LQKENI. The CDR3 is CASSGASGNTIYF. The DNA of the CDR3 is TGTGCCAGCTCAGGGGCGTCTGGAAACACCATATATTTT.

This chain links TRBV12-5 with TRBJ2-7; D is possibly TRBD2 (6 bases). The germline V gene encodes CDR1 LGHNT and CDR2 FRNRAP. The CDR3 totals 14 residues. This CDR3 reads CASSPWRGGIEQYF. In nucleotides, the CDR3 is TGTGCCAGCAGTCCCTGGCGGGGAGGTATCGAGCAGTACTTC.

The rearrangement joins TRBV29-1 to TRBJ1-5, with D uncertain. This CDR3 is 13 amino acids long. With 4 bases removed from V and 6 bases from J, the gap between germline ends came to 13 bases. In germline, CDR1 is SQVTM, CDR2 ANQGSEA. The DNA for the CDR3 is TGCAGCGTTGCTCCCAATCTCGGTCAGCCCCAGCATTTT. It yields the protein CSVAPNLGQPQHF.

This clonotype was seen only a few times. This sequence joins TRBV12-3 or TRBV12-4 and TRBJ2-5; tentatively, D is TRBD2 (6 bases). V was cut by 3 bases and J by 4 bases, with 9 bases left in between. CDR3 length: 13 residues. CDR3 amino acids: CASSFGGVETQYF. CDR3 sequence (DNA): TGTGCCAGCAGTTTCGGCGGGGTAGAGACCCAGTACTTC.

The chain has TRBV19 and TRBJ1-2; 10 nucleotides line up with TRBD1. The germline V gene has CDR1 LNHDA and CDR2 SQIVND (reference sequence). The junction had 9 bases not matched to a gene; V was cut back by 7 bases and J by 7 bases. The CDR3 runs 14 residues. CDR3 bases: TGTGCCAGTACCGCGACAGGGGGCGTCGTTGGCTACACCTTC. Translation: CASTATGGVVGYTF. Based on the CDR3 plus reference TRBV19 and TRBJ1-2, the full variable domain is DGGITQSPKYLFRKEGQNVTLSCEQNLNHDAMYWYRQDPGQGLRLIYYSQIVNDFQKGDIAEGYSVSREKKESFPLTVTSAQKNPTAFYLCASTATGGVVGYTFGSGTRLTVV.

The gene calls are TRBV29-1 and TRBJ2-3; TRBD2 matches 11 bases. Germline CDR1 SQVTM, CDR2 ANQGSEA. The CDR3 has 13 amino acids. The V and J ends lost 5 bases and 3 bases, in that order; junction bases with no gene match: 1. The CDR3 loop reads CSVSSGRTDTQYF. The CDR3 bases are TGCAGCGTTTCTAGCGGGAGGACAGATACGCAGTATTTT.

The gene calls are TRBV6-5 and TRBJ2-3; D is unclear. V was shortened by 7 bases and J by 4 bases, with 18 bases between the two germline ends. Germline V gene data show CDR1 as MNHEY and CDR2 as SVGAGI. The CDR3 has 15 residues. CDR3 nucleotide sequence: TGTGCCAGCACCCATACTTTGGGTTCGTCAGATACGCAGTATTTT. Translated, it gives CASTHTLGSSDTQYF.

The chain couples TRBV4-3 to TRBJ2-1, with D possibly matching TRBD1 (5 bases). Deletions cut 1 base from V and 5 bases from J, with 15 bases between. CDR1 and CDR2 from the germline V gene are LGHNA and YSLEER. CDR3 size: 16 residues. The CDR3 protein is CASSQGFGAANNEQFF. DNA of the CDR3: TGCGCCAGCAGCCAAGGTTTTGGGGCAGCGAACAATGAGCAGTTCTTC.

This clonotype was seen only once. CDR3: CASSAKEPFYGYTF. In DNA form, the CDR3 reads TGTGCCAGTAGTGCTAAGGAACCCTTTTATGGCTACACCTTC. The chain links TRBV19 to TRBJ1-2, with D unresolved. The CDR3 totals 14 residues. Per germline, CDR1 LNHDA and CDR2 SQIVND (reference sequence). Trimming left V 5 bases short and J 5 bases short, with 15 bases between.

This chain uses TRBV5-1 with TRBJ2-5; maybe TRBD1 (5 bases). The germline V and J ends were trimmed by 0 bases and 1 base, with 7 bases remaining between them. This CDR3 has 14 residues. CDR1 and CDR2 from the germline V gene are SGHRS and YFSETQ. CDR3 nucleotides: TGCGCCAGCAGCTTGGACAGGCCCCAAGAGACCCAGTACTTC. Its protein product is CASSLDRPQETQYF.

The rearrangement uses TRBV19 and TRBJ2-7; TRBD1 agrees at 9 bases. The CDR3 extends over 16 amino acids. Unmatched junction bases numbered 9, after V lost 2 bases and J lost 4 bases. Germline V gives CDR1 LNHDA, CDR2 SQIVND (reference sequence). The CDR3 nucleotides are TGTGCCAGTAGTATATCGGGACAGGGAAACTCTTACGAGCAGTACTTC. Translation gives CASSISGQGNSYEQYF.

This clonotype was picked up a small number of times. The genes are TRBV6-1 and TRBJ2-1; D is uncertain. The CDR3 has 18 residues. CDR1 is MNHNS, CDR2 SASEGT, per germline. With 2 bases removed from V and 0 bases from J, the gap between germline ends came to 17 bases. The CDR3 is CASSETSWEASSYNEQFF. CDR3 bases: TGTGCCAGCAGTGAAACCTCCTGGGAAGCGAGCTCCTACAATGAGCAGTTCTTC.

The V and J genes are TRBV10-3 and TRBJ1-6; 7 nucleotides line up with TRBD1. The CDR3 has 17 amino acids. Germline V gene sequence: CDR1 ENHRY, CDR2 SYGVKD. V shed 2 bases and J 7 bases; nucleotides not matched to a gene: 11. The CDR3 loop is CAISEPGPGTVNSPLHF. In DNA form, the CDR3 reads TGTGCCATCAGTGAGCCCGGACCCGGGACAGTAAATTCACCCCTCCACTTT.

The chain employs TRBV29-1 and TRBJ2-1, with 10 positions matching TRBD2. Trimming took 5 bases from V and 6 from J; bases not matched to a gene: 4. CDR3 length equals 13 residues. Per the germline V gene, CDR1 is SQVTM and CDR2 is ANQGSEA. The CDR3 is CSVLAGVGNEQFF. DNA for the CDR3: TGCAGCGTTCTAGCGGGAGTCGGCAATGAGCAGTTCTTC.

This clonotype was seen a few times. This chain connects TRBV24-1 to TRBJ2-1, with no clear D. The CDR3 runs 12 residues. Germline V gene sequence: CDR1 KGHDR, CDR2 SFDVKD. Trimming pared 1 base from V and 7 bases from J, leaving 4 bases between. CDR3 residues: CATSDFGNEQFF. Here the CDR3 DNA reads TGTGCCACCAGTGATTTCGGAAATGAGCAGTTCTTC.

The rearrangement links TRBV6-6 to TRBJ2-7; possible D gene TRBD2, 6 bases. The CDR3 is 16 residues long. Germline CDR1 and CDR2: MNHNY and SVGAGI (reference sequence). V was pared by 4 bases and J by 2 bases, with 18 bases between. In DNA form, the CDR3 reads TGTGCCAGCAGTTGGACCGACTACGGGAGAACCTACGAGCAGTACTTC. Protein product: CASSWTDYGRTYEQYF.

This chain connects TRBV2 to TRBJ2-7; D is ambiguous. The germline V gene encodes CDR1 SNHLY and CDR2 FYNNEI. Trimming stripped 8 bases from V and 4 bases from J, with 9 bases between. The CDR3 totals 11 residues. The CDR3, as DNA: TGTGCCAGCTCGGCCTTATACGAGCAGTACTTC. Amino acid sequence: CASSALYEQYF.

The rearrangement uses TRBV11-2 and TRBJ2-1; D perhaps matches TRBD2 (5 bases). Germline CDR1 SGHAT, CDR2 FQNNGV. Trimming left V 3 bases short and J 0 bases short, with 12 bases between. The CDR3 spans 16 residues. CDR3 sequence: CASSFLRESSYNEQFF. The CDR3 coding sequence is TGTGCCAGCAGCTTTTTGAGGGAGAGCTCCTACAATGAGCAGTTCTTC.